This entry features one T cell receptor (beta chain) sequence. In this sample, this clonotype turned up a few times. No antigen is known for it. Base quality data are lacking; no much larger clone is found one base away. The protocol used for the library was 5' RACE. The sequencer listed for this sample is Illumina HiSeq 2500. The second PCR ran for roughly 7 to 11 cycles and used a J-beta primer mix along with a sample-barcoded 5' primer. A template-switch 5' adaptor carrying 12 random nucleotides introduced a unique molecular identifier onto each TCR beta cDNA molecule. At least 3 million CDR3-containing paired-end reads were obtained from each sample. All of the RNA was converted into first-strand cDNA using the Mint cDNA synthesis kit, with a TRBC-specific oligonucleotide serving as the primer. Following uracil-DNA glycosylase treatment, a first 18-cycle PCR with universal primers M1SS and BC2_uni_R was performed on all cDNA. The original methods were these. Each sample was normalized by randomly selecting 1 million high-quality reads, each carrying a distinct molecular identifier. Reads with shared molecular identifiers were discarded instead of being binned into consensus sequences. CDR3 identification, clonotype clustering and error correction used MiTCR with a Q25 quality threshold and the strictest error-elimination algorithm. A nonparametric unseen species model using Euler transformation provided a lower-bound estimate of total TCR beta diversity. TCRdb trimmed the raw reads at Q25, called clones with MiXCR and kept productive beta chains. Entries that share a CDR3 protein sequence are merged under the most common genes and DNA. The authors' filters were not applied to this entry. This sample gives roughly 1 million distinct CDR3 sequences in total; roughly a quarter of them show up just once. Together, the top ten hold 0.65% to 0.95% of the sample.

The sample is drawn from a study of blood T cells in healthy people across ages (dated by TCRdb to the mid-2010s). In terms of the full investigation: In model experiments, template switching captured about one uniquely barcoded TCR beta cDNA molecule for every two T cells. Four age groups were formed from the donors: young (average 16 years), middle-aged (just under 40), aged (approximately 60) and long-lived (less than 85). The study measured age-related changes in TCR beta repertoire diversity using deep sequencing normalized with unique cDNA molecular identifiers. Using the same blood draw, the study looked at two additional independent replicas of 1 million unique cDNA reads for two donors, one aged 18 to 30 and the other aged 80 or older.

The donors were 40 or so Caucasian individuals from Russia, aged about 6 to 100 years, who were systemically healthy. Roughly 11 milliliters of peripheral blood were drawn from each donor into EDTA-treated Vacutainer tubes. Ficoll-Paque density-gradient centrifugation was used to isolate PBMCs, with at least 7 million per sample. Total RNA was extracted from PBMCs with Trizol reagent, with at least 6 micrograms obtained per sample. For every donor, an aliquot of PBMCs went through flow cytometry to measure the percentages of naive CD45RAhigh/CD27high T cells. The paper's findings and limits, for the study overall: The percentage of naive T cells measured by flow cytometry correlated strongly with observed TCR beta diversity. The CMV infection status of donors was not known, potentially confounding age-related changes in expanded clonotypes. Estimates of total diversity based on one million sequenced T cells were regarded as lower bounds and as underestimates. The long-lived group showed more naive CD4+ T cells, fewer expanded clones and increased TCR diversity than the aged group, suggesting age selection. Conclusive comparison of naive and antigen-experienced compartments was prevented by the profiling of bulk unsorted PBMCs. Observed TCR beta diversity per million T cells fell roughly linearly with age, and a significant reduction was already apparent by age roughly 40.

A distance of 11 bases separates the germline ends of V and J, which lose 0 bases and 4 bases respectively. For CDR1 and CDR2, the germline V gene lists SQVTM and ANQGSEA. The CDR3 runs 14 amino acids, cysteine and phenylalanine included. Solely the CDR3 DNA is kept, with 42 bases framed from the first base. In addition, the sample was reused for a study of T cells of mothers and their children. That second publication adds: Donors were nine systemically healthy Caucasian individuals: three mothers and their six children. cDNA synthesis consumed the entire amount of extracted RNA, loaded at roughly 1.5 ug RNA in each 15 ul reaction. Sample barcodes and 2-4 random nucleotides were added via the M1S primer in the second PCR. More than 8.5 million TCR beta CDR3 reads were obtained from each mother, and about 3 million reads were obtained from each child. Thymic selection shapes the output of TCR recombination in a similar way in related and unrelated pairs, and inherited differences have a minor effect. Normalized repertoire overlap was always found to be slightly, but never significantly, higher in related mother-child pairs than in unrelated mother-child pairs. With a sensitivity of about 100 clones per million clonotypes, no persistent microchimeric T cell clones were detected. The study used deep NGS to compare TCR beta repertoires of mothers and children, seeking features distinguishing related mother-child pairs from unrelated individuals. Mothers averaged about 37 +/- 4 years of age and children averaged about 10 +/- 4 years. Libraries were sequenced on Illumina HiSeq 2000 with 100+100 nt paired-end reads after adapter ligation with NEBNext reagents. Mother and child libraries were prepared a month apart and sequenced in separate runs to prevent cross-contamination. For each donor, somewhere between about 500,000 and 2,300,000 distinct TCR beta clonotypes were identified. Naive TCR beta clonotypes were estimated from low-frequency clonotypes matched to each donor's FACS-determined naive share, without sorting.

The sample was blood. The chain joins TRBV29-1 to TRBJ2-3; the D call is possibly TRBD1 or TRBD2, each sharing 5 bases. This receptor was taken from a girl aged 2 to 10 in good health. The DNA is TGCAGCGTTGAAGAAATCGGGACCGCAGATACGCAGTATTTT. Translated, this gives CSVEEIGTADTQYF.